The 24 T cell receptor beta chains presented below share a single source sample, sequenced in a study of ipilimumab plus nivolumab after autologous stem cell transplantation. The data were produced by immunoSEQ multiplex PCR, yet TCRdb's version contains in-frame clones alone and is incomplete. The table records roughly 15,000 clones, 80% of them present only once. The sample in question was PBMCs, obtained in a trial of ipilimumab plus nivolumab as post-transplant consolidation. The receptor set was obtained from a male donor with diffuse large B-cell lymphoma.

V is TRBV7-9 and J is TRBJ2-7; 8 nucleotides line up with TRBD1. V dropped 10 bases and J dropped 5; count of bases not matched to a gene: 10. Germline CDR1 SEHNR, CDR2 FQNEAQ (reference sequence). CDR3 size: 13 residues. CDR3 protein: CATSGGSGHEQYF. For the CDR3, the DNA is TGTGCCACTTCAGGGGGCTCTGGCCACGAGCAGTACTTC.

The chain recombines TRBV4-1 with TRBJ2-7, with D tentatively TRBD2 (6 bases). V was clipped by 3 bases and J by 2 bases, with 23 bases between them. CDR3 length: 18 amino acids. From germline, CDR1 is MGHRA and CDR2 YSYEKL. The CDR3 sequence is CASSHPLGGRGSTYEQYF. The CDR3 DNA reads TGCGCCAGCAGCCACCCTTTAGGCGGGCGGGGTTCCACCTACGAGCAGTACTTC.

The chain combines TRBV11-1 with TRBJ2-1; 8 bases are a match to TRBD1. CDR1 SGHAT and CDR2 FQDESV come from the germline V gene (reference sequence). The junction had 9 bases not matched to a gene; V was cut back by 5 bases and J by 9 bases. This CDR3 region has 14 residues. The CDR3 DNA follows: TGTGCCAGCAGCGATACAGGGGGTTGGGGTGAGCAGTTCTTC. Amino acid sequence: CASSDTGGWGEQFF.

This clone was detected once. The J gene is TRBJ1-5, the V gene TRBV10-1, with a weak D call TRBD1 (6 bases). Germline CDR1 reads WNHNN; CDR2 reads SYGVQD (reference sequence). Trimming stripped 4 bases from V and 6 bases from J, with 31 bases between. This CDR3 is built from 20 residues. CDR3 sequence reads: CASSVPIVAHIDRCGQPQHF. For the CDR3, the DNA is TGCGCCAGCAGTGTACCGATCGTGGCCCATATAGACAGGTGCGGTCAGCCCCAGCATTTT.

This clone appeared a few times. The CDR3 loop reads CASSVAGQDGYGYTF. The CDR3 nucleotides are TGTGCCAGCAGCGTAGCAGGACAGGACGGGTATGGCTACACCTTC. The rearrangement joins TRBV9 to TRBJ1-2; the match to TRBD1 covers 7 bases. J lost 5 bases, V lost 0 bases, and 7 bases had no gene match. CDR1 and CDR2 from the germline V gene are SGDLS and YYNGEE. The CDR3 spans 15 residues.

This clone occurred a few times. This chain connects TRBV27 to TRBJ2-3, with a possible D match to TRBD1 (5 bases). The CDR3 length is 14 residues. Trimming took 6 bases from V and 6 from J, leaving 16 bases between them. Germline V gene data show CDR1 as MNHEY and CDR2 as SMNVEV (reference sequence). CDR3 protein: CASRMIRGWDTQYF. CDR3 in DNA: TGTGCCAGCAGGATGATTAGGGGTTGGGATACGCAGTATTTT.

Remarks on this clone: This specimen includes other DNA sequences encoding the same CDR3. The chain carries TRBV7-9 and TRBJ2-3; 15 bases fit TRBD2. V trimming: 4 bases; J trimming: 0 bases; junction bases outside the gene matches: 5. This CDR3 region has 18 residues. Germline CDR1 SEHNR, CDR2 FQNEAQ (reference sequence). CDR3 amino acids: CASSSPGLAGGSTDTQYF. DNA for the CDR3: TGTGCCAGCAGCTCGCCGGGACTAGCGGGGGGAAGCACAGATACGCAGTATTTT.

This clone was picked up a small number of times. This chain links TRBV7-3 with TRBJ1-5, with TRBD1 as a possible D gene (5 bases). The CDR3 runs 13 residues. The V gene's germline CDR1 is SGHTA and CDR2 FQGTGA. V was cut by 5 bases and J by 4 bases, with 9 bases left in between. The CDR3 region has the DNA TGTGCCAGCAGCCCCGGGGCGAATCAGCCCCAGCATTTT. Translated: CASSPGANQPQHF.

The genes are TRBV21-1 and TRBJ2-2; the table's D call of TRBD2 was not tested on the DNA. TRBV21-1 corresponds to a pseudogene. The CDR3 has 13 residues. DNA for the CDR3: TGTGCCAGCAGCAAAGCGAGGTCCGGGGAGCTGTTTTTT. Translating it yields CASSKARSGELFF.

The CDR3 DNA reads TGTGCCAGCAGCCCCTTCGGGGGGAGCCAAGAGACCCAGTACTTC. It specifies CASSPFGGSQETQYF. The chain employs TRBV7-3 and TRBJ2-5; 7 bases fit TRBD2. CDR3 length equals 15 residues. With 5 bases clipped from V and 1 base from J, the junction kept 7 bases outside the gene matches. The germline CDR1 and CDR2 sequences are SGHTA and FQGTGA.

The rearrangement uses TRBV5-4 and TRBJ1-6; possible D gene TRBD1, 6 bases. Germline V gene lookup returns CDR1 SGHNT and CDR2 YYREEE (reference sequence). The CDR3 is 16 residues long. V lost 3 bases and J 6 bases, leaving 16 bases between the germline ends. As DNA, the CDR3 is TGTGCCAGCAGCTACGGGGGGGCGCGTAGTAATTCACCCCTCCACTTT. Translation gives CASSYGGARSNSPLHF.

The chain recombines TRBV5-3 with TRBJ1-2; perhaps TRBD1 as D (5 bases). TRBV5-3 is annotated as an ORF whose role is uncertain. The ends were cut back, 0 bases at V and 4 bases at J, with 16 bases in the middle. The CDR3 runs 16 residues. Written as DNA, the CDR3 is TGTGCCAGAAGCTTGGCCCACGGGGGGGTGGGCTATGGCTACACCTTC. Translation: CARSLAHGGVGYGYTF.

CDR3 loop: CASSYEVRNTEAFF. CDR3 in DNA: TGTGCCAGCAGTTACGAAGTGAGAAACACTGAAGCTTTCTTT. V and J are TRBV6-5 and TRBJ1-1; no clear D gene. Germline CDR1 reads MNHEY; CDR2 reads SVGAGI. V lost 2 bases and J 2 bases, leaving 9 bases between the germline ends. CDR3 length: 14 amino acids.

This chain joins TRBV5-1 and TRBJ2-3; 9 bases align to TRBD2. Per the germline V gene, CDR1 is SGHRS and CDR2 is YFSETQ. This CDR3 comprises 17 residues. V lost 0 bases, J lost 5 bases, and 10 bases stayed unmatched. The CDR3 region is CASSLEAGGRDGDTQYF. The DNA for the CDR3 is TGCGCCAGCAGCTTGGAAGCGGGGGGCCGGGACGGAGATACGCAGTATTTT.

This clone was observed a handful of times. V is TRBV9 and J is TRBJ1-4; 11 nucleotides match TRBD1. V lost 3 bases and J lost 7; bases outside the gene matches: 5. The germline V gene encodes CDR1 SGDLS and CDR2 YYNGEE. CDR3 length equals 15 residues. CDR3 nucleotide sequence: TGTGCCAGCAGCGCGACGGACAGGGGGCGTGAAAAACTGTTTTTT. Protein product: CASSATDRGREKLFF.

The chain is built from TRBV6-5 and TRBJ1-1; D call uncertain. Trimming stripped 5 bases from V and 6 bases from J, with 10 bases between. Looked up from germline, CDR1 is MNHEY and CDR2 is SVGAGI. The CDR3 is made up of 12 amino acids. The CDR3 DNA reads as TGTGCCAGCAGTCCCGGGTGGGCTGAAGCTTTCTTT. Protein product: CASSPGWAEAFF.

The chain recombines TRBV2 with TRBJ1-1; TRBD1 matches at 8 bases. Germline assignment: CDR1 SNHLY and CDR2 FYNNEI. Trimming at V came to 5 bases and at J to 3 bases, leaving 2 bases not matched to a gene. The CDR3 is made up of 13 amino acids. The CDR3 sequence: CASSTRGHTEAFF. The DNA for the CDR3 is TGTGCCAGCAGTACCAGGGGGCACACTGAAGCTTTCTTT.

This clone came up once. This sequence joins TRBV6-5 and TRBJ2-2; D remains ambiguous. CDR1 is MNHEY, CDR2 SVGAGI, per germline. Trimming pared 6 bases from V and 6 bases from J, leaving 11 bases between. This CDR3 contains 13 residues. The CDR3 is CASRRRTAGELFF. Written as DNA, the CDR3 is TGTGCCAGCAGGCGAAGGACGGCCGGGGAGCTGTTTTTT.

V and J are TRBV19 and TRBJ1-5; 9 positions agree with TRBD1. The CDR3 has 16 residues. Germline V lookup: CDR1 LNHDA, CDR2 SQIVND (reference sequence). The J segment lost 5 bases and the V segment lost 4 bases, leaving 9 bases of the junction unmatched. Here the CDR3 reads CASSNPPGTGYQPQHF. CDR3 coding DNA: TGTGCCAGTAGTAACCCCCCCGGGACAGGGTATCAGCCCCAGCATTTT.

V gene TRBV5-1 combines with J gene TRBJ2-5; 8 bases map to TRBD2. V was clipped by 4 bases and J by 3 bases; unmatched bases: 8. In germline, CDR1 is SGHRS, CDR2 YFSETQ. The CDR3 is 15 amino acids. In nucleotides, the CDR3 is TGCGCCAGCAGCCCAACGGGACTAGACGAAGAGACCCAGTACTTC. This sequence encodes CASSPTGLDEETQYF. Filled out from reference TRBV5-1 and TRBJ2-5, the complete variable domain reads KAGVTQTPRYLIKTRGQQVTLSCSPISGHRSVSWYQQTPGQGLQFLFEYFSETQRNKGNFPGRFSGRQFSNSRSEMNVSTLELGDSALYLCASSPTGLDEETQYFGPGTRLLVL.

The V gene is TRBV21-1, the J gene TRBJ2-5; the D segment call TRBD2 is taken from the table without a DNA check. TRBV21-1 is designated a pseudogene. This CDR3 region has 13 residues. The CDR3 coding sequence is TGTGCCAGCAGCAAACACGGGGAGGGAGACCAGTACTTC. Its protein is CASSKHGEGDQYF.

The chain links TRBV6-5 to TRBJ1-6, with 10 positions matching TRBD1. Trimming took 6 bases from V and 7 from J; bases not matched to a gene: 6. The CDR3 length is 15 residues. Germline values: CDR1 MNHEY, CDR2 SVGAGI. CDR3 in DNA: TGTGCCAGCAGACCAACGGGACAGGGGAATTCACCCCTCCACTTT. Translation gives CASRPTGQGNSPLHF.

V usage is TRBV16 and J usage is TRBJ1-2; D is unresolved. Germline V lookup: CDR1 KGHSY, CDR2 FQNENV. The CDR3 loop spans 13 amino acids. Trimming removed 2 bases from V and 8 bases from J, with 12 bases in between. The CDR3 bases are TGTGCCAGCAGCCAACCCACCGGGTGGGGCTACACCTTC. This translates into CASSQPTGWGYTF. Using reference TRBV16 and TRBJ1-2 for the parts outside the CDR3, the full variable domain is GEEVAQTPKHLVRGEGQKAKLYCAPIKGHSYVFWYQQVLKNEFKFLISFQNENVFDETGMPKERFSAKCLPNSPCSLEIQATKLEDSAVYFCASSQPTGWGYTFGSGTRLTVV.

This CDR3 reads CASSLGPPTSAMETQYF. The CDR3 DNA follows: TGTGCCAGCAGCTTAGGTCCCCCGACTAGCGCAATGGAGACCCAGTACTTC. The chain recombines TRBV7-2 with TRBJ2-5; 8 bases are shared with TRBD2. In germline, CDR1 is SGHTA, CDR2 FQGNSA. The V and J ends lost 1 base and 5 bases, in that order; junction bases with no gene match: 12. This CDR3 is 17 amino acids long.